The 21 T cell receptor beta chains listed next were all sequenced from one sample in a study of cytomegalovirus exposure and HLA in healthy donors. Profiled with immunoSEQ multiplex PCR; TCRdb holds only in-frame clones, not every one. Of 250,000 to 400,000 clones in the sample, 88% were seen once. Material for sequencing was PBMCs. The receptors shown here come from a man aged 25-45 years in good health and CMV-seronegative.

This clone has a single count. V usage is TRBV27 and J usage is TRBJ1-2; no definite D call. V lost 5 bases, J lost 0 bases, and 13 bases lay in between. The CDR3 totals 15 residues. CDR1 and CDR2 (germline): MNHEY, SMNVEV (reference sequence). Here the CDR3 reads CASSPSGRANYGYTF. CDR3 nucleotides: TGTGCCAGCAGTCCCTCCGGCCGGGCTAACTATGGCTACACCTTC.

In the case of this clone: Different DNA sequences within this sample yield the same CDR3. J is TRBJ2-7 and V is TRBV18, with 10 bases aligning to TRBD1. CDR3 length: 14 residues. With 6 bases clipped from V and 2 bases from J, the junction kept 4 bases outside the gene matches. Per the germline V gene, CDR1 is KGHSH and CDR2 is LQKENI. As DNA, the CDR3 is TGTGCCAGCTCCCCGGGGACAGGGGCCTACGAGCAGTACTTC. Encoded protein: CASSPGTGAYEQYF.

This sequence joins TRBV29-1 and TRBJ2-7, with 7 positions matching TRBD1. V lost 7 bases, J lost 3 bases, and 12 bases stayed unmatched. Germline CDR1 is SQVTM and CDR2 is ANQGSEA. The CDR3 spans 14 residues. The CDR3 region has the DNA TGCAGCGGTGGAGACAGGGTGGATAGCTACGAGCAGTACTTC. Encoded protein: CSGGDRVDSYEQYF.

The chain uses TRBV7-9 and TRBJ2-1; TRBD2 aligns across 15 bases. The CDR3 is made up of 14 amino acids. CDR1 is SEHNR, CDR2 FQNEAQ, per germline (reference sequence). J lost 9 bases, V lost 8 bases, and 5 bases had no gene match. The CDR3 DNA reads as TGTGCCAGCTGGACTAGCGGGGGGGCCGGTGAGCAGTTCTTC. This sequence encodes CASWTSGGAGEQFF.

The chain couples TRBV4-3 to TRBJ1-1; no definite D call. Trimming removed 0 bases from V and 1 base from J, with 12 bases in between. Looked up from germline, CDR1 is LGHNA and CDR2 is YSLEER. The CDR3 spans 16 residues. CDR3 nucleotide sequence: TGCGCCAGCAGCCAAGAGTCCGGGAGTTGGAACACTGAAGCTTTCTTT. It specifies CASSQESGSWNTEAFF.

The chain recombines TRBV7-9 with TRBJ2-5, with 8 nucleotides matching TRBD2. Germline V gene sequence: CDR1 SEHNR, CDR2 FQNEAQ (reference sequence). V shed 5 bases, J shed 4 bases, and the junction held 6 bases outside the gene matches. There are 14 residues in the CDR3. The CDR3 sequence: CASSNWAGGETQYF. For the CDR3, the DNA is TGTGCCAGCAGCAACTGGGCGGGGGGAGAGACCCAGTACTTC. Full variable domain (remainder filled in from reference TRBV7-9 and TRBJ2-5): DTGVSQNPRHKITKRGQNVTFRCDPISEHNRLYWYRQTLGQGPEFLTYFQNEAQLEKSRLLSDRFSAERPKGSFSTLEIQRTEQGDSAMYLCASSNWAGGETQYFGPGTRLLVL.

This clone was detected only a few times. The genes are TRBV4-1 and TRBJ1-2; perhaps TRBD1 as D (5 bases). The CDR3 has 14 amino acids. V was cut by 2 bases and J by 4 bases, with 11 bases left in between. Germline CDR1 is MGHRA and CDR2 is YSYEKL. The CDR3 spells CASSQPQGGYGYTF. The CDR3 region has the DNA TGCGCCAGCAGCCAACCCCAGGGTGGCTATGGCTACACCTTC.

The rearrangement joins TRBV30 to TRBJ2-1; TRBD1 agrees at 7 bases. Germline V gene data show CDR1 as GTSNPN and CDR2 as SVGIG (reference sequence). The CDR3 runs to 14 residues. V dropped 4 bases and J dropped 1; count of bases not matched to a gene: 4. The CDR3 DNA sequence: TGTGCCTGGACTTGGACAGGATCCTACAATGAGCAGTTCTTC. Encoded protein: CAWTWTGSYNEQFF.

The chain employs TRBV4-1 and TRBJ1-4; D unresolved. V was pared by 1 base and J by 5 bases, with 8 bases between. The V gene's germline CDR1 is MGHRA and CDR2 YSYEKL. This CDR3 contains 14 residues. The CDR3 loop is CASSQGRGNEKLFF. Written as DNA, the CDR3 is TGCGCCAGCAGCCAAGGGAGAGGGAATGAAAAACTGTTTTTT.

This clone is a singleton in its sample. The chain joins TRBV6-6 to TRBJ1-6, with 10 bases lining up with TRBD1. V gave up 8 bases and J gave up 7 bases; unmatched junction bases: 2. Germline values: CDR1 MNHNY, CDR2 SVGAGI (reference sequence). This CDR3 is built from 13 residues. CDR3 sequence (DNA): TGTGCCAGCGGGACAGGGGTGAATTCACCCCTCCACTTT. Protein sequence: CASGTGVNSPLHF.

The V and J genes are TRBV4-1 and TRBJ1-4, with D perhaps TRBD1 (6 bases). Germline V CDR1 and CDR2: MGHRA, YSYEKL. The CDR3 is 19 residues long. V dropped 8 bases and J dropped 1 base, with 26 bases sitting between them. The CDR3 loop reads CASSREFGAGEQTNEKLFF. CDR3 DNA: TGCGCCAGCTCCAGAGAATTCGGGGCAGGGGAACAAACTAATGAAAAACTGTTTTTT.

The gene calls are TRBV27 and TRBJ1-1; tentative D call: TRBD1 (5 bases). The V and J ends lost 0 bases and 6 bases respectively, with 17 bases between them. This CDR3 contains 16 residues. Germline CDR1 and CDR2: MNHEY and SMNVEV (reference sequence). The CDR3 reads CASSLSVLGELPEAFF. DNA of the CDR3: TGTGCCAGCAGTTTATCGGTCTTAGGGGAACTGCCTGAAGCTTTCTTT.

This chain joins TRBV4-1 and TRBJ1-1; possible D gene TRBD1, 6 bases. Germline lookup yields CDR1 MGHRA and CDR2 YSYEKL. CDR3 length: 14 residues. Between the trimmed V and J ends, which lost 4 bases and 0 bases, there was a span of 9 bases. CDR3 sequence reads: CASSLGQMNTEAFF. Here the CDR3 DNA reads TGCGCCAGCAGCCTAGGACAGATGAACACTGAAGCTTTCTTT.

This clone was picked up one time. The rearrangement joins TRBV4-2 to TRBJ2-3, with TRBD2 as a possible D gene (7 bases). The CDR3 consists of 16 residues. V was trimmed by 6 bases and J by 5 bases, leaving 21 bases between them. Germline-derived CDR1 and CDR2 are LGHNA and YNFKEQ. The CDR3 spells CASRDRGGGQEDTQYF. CDR3 nucleotide sequence: TGTGCCAGCAGGGACAGAGGGGGGGGGCAAGAAGATACGCAGTATTTT.

Here the CDR3 reads CASRSRGSGNTIYF. CDR3 DNA sequence: TGTGCCAGCAGGTCCCGGGGCTCTGGAAACACCATATATTTT. This chain connects TRBV13 to TRBJ1-3; D ambiguous. The CDR3 covers 14 residues. The germline CDR1 and CDR2 sequences are PRHDT and FYEKMQ (reference sequence). Trimming removed 6 bases at V and 0 bases at J, with 9 bases between. The entire variable domain, with the rest obtained from reference TRBV13 and TRBJ1-3, is as follows: AAGVIQSPRHLIKEKRETATLKCYPIPRHDTVYWYQQGPGQDPQFLISFYEKMQSDKGSIPDRFSAQQFSDYHSELNMSSLELGDSALYFCASRSRGSGNTIYFGEGSWLTVV.

This chain joins TRBV29-1 and TRBJ1-2; a possible D gene is TRBD1 (5 bases). This CDR3 is built from 13 residues. Per germline, CDR1 SQVTM and CDR2 ANQGSEA. V dropped 6 bases and J dropped 1 base, with 12 bases sitting between them. CDR3 amino acids: CSVGQDLNYGYTF. The CDR3, as DNA: TGCAGCGTGGGGCAGGATCTTAACTATGGCTACACCTTC.

J is TRBJ2-7 and V is TRBV6-1, with D perhaps matching TRBD1 (6 bases). The CDR3 spans 12 residues. CDR1 is MNHNS and CDR2 is SASEGT in the germline V gene. V was shortened by 7 bases and J by 3 bases, with 10 bases between the two germline ends. The CDR3 nucleotides read TGTGCCAGCACCCGGGACAACTACGAGCAGTACTTC. Translating it yields CASTRDNYEQYF.

V usage is TRBV7-6 and J usage is TRBJ1-6; D possibly corresponds to TRBD1 (6 bases). From germline, CDR1 is SGHVS and CDR2 FNYEAQ. This CDR3 is 14 amino acids long. V dropped 5 bases and J dropped 11 bases, with 16 bases sitting between them. CDR3 sequence (DNA): TGTGCCAGCAGCCGTCCAGGGGTTTCGGCACCCCTCCACTTT. Its protein product is CASSRPGVSAPLHF.

The V gene is TRBV5-1, the J gene TRBJ1-3, with 7 nucleotides matching TRBD1. Losses at the gene ends were 0 bases for V and 3 bases for J; bases not matched to a gene: 3. The CDR3 spans 15 residues. CDR1 and CDR2 from the germline V gene are SGHRS and YFSETQ. CDR3 protein: CASSLARQGGNTIYF. Written as DNA, the CDR3 is TGCGCCAGCAGCTTGGCTCGACAGGGTGGAAACACCATATATTTT.

The rearrangement links TRBV7-8 to TRBJ2-1; a weak D match, TRBD1 (7 bases). V lost 6 bases and J 4 bases, leaving 19 bases between the germline ends. Germline V gene sequence: CDR1 SGHVS, CDR2 FQNEAQ. The CDR3 has 16 residues. This CDR3 is CASSLGWQGGYNEQFF. In DNA form, the CDR3 reads TGTGCCAGCAGTCTAGGGTGGCAGGGGGGATACAATGAGCAGTTCTTC.

This chain links TRBV7-2 with TRBJ2-2, with 7 bases fitting TRBD1. V lost 3 bases to trimming and J lost 2 bases; unmatched junction nucleotides: 9. The CDR3 consists of 17 residues. CDR1 and CDR2 from the germline V gene are SGHTA and FQGNSA. The CDR3 sequence: CASSFPPDRPNTGELFF. Written as DNA, the CDR3 is TGTGCCAGCAGCTTCCCCCCGGACAGGCCCAACACCGGGGAGCTGTTTTTT.